This T cell receptor (beta chain) was sequenced during a study of blood T cell repertoires in COVID-19. As for the study in general: Sites across the United States, Italy and Spain contributed samples from acute and convalescent COVID-19. T cells, B-cell-depleted T cells, or PBMCs supplied cDNA or gDNA.

Methods used by the authors: Estimates of nucleated cell counts were drawn from the amplification of reference gene primers. The method was immunoSEQ multiplex PCR; TCRdb's version includes in-frame clones alone and lacks a portion of them. V, J and clone size are taken as reported in that table, and D and trimming were inferred from the DNA itself. The profile shows over 130,000 clones, around 90% of them singletons. The CDR3 sequence is 15 residues long. Trimming cost V 2 bases and J 6 bases; bases outside gene matches: 4. Germline V gives CDR1 MRHNA, CDR2 SNTAGT. The sample taken for sequencing was peripheral blood. The clonotype was recovered from a woman aged 55 to 70 with active or convalescent COVID-19. V usage is TRBV6-4 and J usage is TRBJ2-2; 9 bases fit TRBD2. The CDR3 DNA sequence: TGTGCCAGCAGTGACGAGGCGGGGGGGCCCGGGGAGCTGTTTTTT. It yields the protein CASSDEAGGPGELFF.